The 26 T cell receptor beta chains in this list originate from one sample, sequenced in a study of blood T cell repertoires in COVID-19. Profiling relied on immunoSEQ multiplex PCR, and the TCRdb table lists in-frame clones only, not all of them. The table lists approximately 330,000 clones, nearly 90% of them singletons. Sequenced material: peripheral blood. The receptor set was obtained from a woman aged 35 to 49 with COVID-19, enrolled during active disease.

The chain combines TRBV6-5 with TRBJ1-5, with unresolved D. This CDR3 has 13 residues. The germline CDR1 and CDR2 sequences are MNHEY and SVGAGI. V was cut by 4 bases and J by 6 bases, with 10 bases left in between. As DNA, the CDR3 is TGTGCCAGCAGTTCCGGGGAGGCTCAGCCCCAGCATTTT. This encodes CASSSGEAQPQHF.

This chain connects TRBV28 to TRBJ2-7; 7 bases are shared with TRBD1. Germline-derived CDR1 and CDR2 are MDHEN and SYDVKM. J gave up 5 bases and V 5 bases, and 3 bases lay outside the gene matches. The CDR3 sequence is 12 residues long. In DNA, the CDR3 is TGTGCCAGCAGTACAGGGGTCCACGAGCAGTACTTC. Translated, it gives CASSTGVHEQYF.

The chain recombines TRBV4-2 with TRBJ2-7; D is possibly TRBD2 (6 bases). Germline lookup yields CDR1 LGHNA and CDR2 YNFKEQ. Trimming removed 5 bases at V and 3 bases at J, with 11 bases between. The CDR3 consists of 13 residues. Here the CDR3 reads CASSSPTSYEQYF. In DNA form, the CDR3 reads TGTGCCAGCAGCTCCCCGACTAGCTACGAGCAGTACTTC.

V gene TRBV10-3 combines with J gene TRBJ2-7, with TRBD2 identical over 9 bases. The CDR3 has 15 residues. V gave up 3 bases and J gave up 7 bases; unmatched junction bases: 10. Germline V CDR1 and CDR2: ENHRY, SYGVKD. The CDR3 DNA follows: TGTGCCATCAGTGATAATAGCGGGGGACAAGGGGAGCAGTACTTC. Translation gives CAISDNSGGQGEQYF.

This clone appeared once. J is TRBJ1-1 and V is TRBV7-9, with a tentative D call TRBD1 (5 bases). V was clipped by 2 bases and J by 5 bases, with 12 bases between them. Germline CDR1 is SEHNR and CDR2 is FQNEAQ (reference sequence). The CDR3 is made up of 14 amino acids. CDR3 amino acids: CASSLPLKGTEAFF. The CDR3 DNA is TGTGCCAGCAGCTTACCCCTGAAGGGGACTGAAGCTTTCTTT.

This chain connects TRBV19 to TRBJ1-1, with a weak D call TRBD1 (6 bases). With 3 bases removed from V and 8 bases from J, the gap between germline ends came to 16 bases. The CDR3 spans 14 residues. The germline V gene has CDR1 LNHDA and CDR2 SQIVND (reference sequence). CDR3 in DNA: TGTGCCAGTAGTATCGGAACCCAGGGGACCGAAGCTTTCTTT. It encodes CASSIGTQGTEAFF.

A note on this clone: Mismatch with germline at one junction end may stem from a read error. The chain has TRBV5-5 and TRBJ1-2; a possible D gene is TRBD1 (6 bases). Germline V gives CDR1 SGHKS, CDR2 YYEKEE (reference sequence). The CDR3 is 13 amino acids. Here the CDR3 reads CTSSLGADYGYTF. In DNA, the CDR3 is TGTACCAGCAGCTTGGGGGCAGACTATGGCTACACCTTC.

The CDR3 is CASSQRAPPGNSPLHF. DNA of the CDR3: TGCGCCAGCAGCCAAAGGGCCCCTCCGGGGAATTCACCCCTCCACTTT. The J gene is TRBJ1-6, the V gene TRBV4-3, with D unclear. The CDR3 extends over 16 amino acids. The V gene's germline CDR1 is LGHNA and CDR2 YSLEER. Between the trimmed V and J ends, which lost 2 bases and 7 bases, there was a span of 15 bases.

As DNA, the CDR3 is TGTGCCAGCAGCTTAGGCCACACAGATACGCAGTATTTT. Translated, it gives CASSLGHTDTQYF. The rearrangement joins TRBV7-3 to TRBJ2-3; D remains ambiguous. The length of the CDR3 is 13 residues. V gave up 2 bases and J gave up 2 bases, with 5 bases separating them. The V gene's germline CDR1 is SGHTA and CDR2 FQGTGA.

The chain is built from TRBV5-1 and TRBJ2-3; D is possibly TRBD2 (7 bases). Germline CDR1 and CDR2: SGHRS and YFSETQ. Trimming shortened V by 4 bases and J by 4 bases, and 16 bases separated the two germline ends. CDR3 length equals 15 residues. The CDR3 region has the DNA TGCGCCAGCAGCCCGGAGTGGGGGGGCCCAGATACGCAGTATTTT. Translation: CASSPEWGGPDTQYF.

V and J are TRBV6-5 and TRBJ1-6; D unresolved. Germline CDR1 reads MNHEY; CDR2 reads SVGAGI. This CDR3 is built from 12 residues. Trimming pared 6 bases from V and 8 bases from J, leaving 8 bases between. CDR3 nucleotides: TGTGCCAGCAGAGTAGCGGATTCACCCCTCCACTTT. Protein sequence: CASRVADSPLHF.

The chain combines TRBV19 with TRBJ1-6; D is undetermined. Trimming cost V 0 bases and J 10 bases, with 13 bases left between them. The germline CDR1 and CDR2 sequences are LNHDA and SQIVND (reference sequence). This CDR3 comprises 15 residues. CDR3 protein: CASSIDGQVGSPLHF. In DNA, the CDR3 is TGTGCCAGTAGTATAGATGGTCAGGTTGGATCACCCCTCCACTTT. Full variable domain (rest looked up from reference TRBV19 and TRBJ1-6): DGGITQSPKYLFRKEGQNVTLSCEQNLNHDAMYWYRQDPGQGLRLIYYSQIVNDFQKGDIAEGYSVSREKKESFPLTVTSAQKNPTAFYLCASSIDGQVGSPLHFGNGTRLTVT.

The chain has TRBV19 and TRBJ2-3, with 7 bases matching TRBD1. J lost 1 base, V lost 2 bases, and 3 bases had no gene match. CDR3 length equals 15 residues. The germline gives CDR1 LNHDA, CDR2 SQIVND (reference sequence). The CDR3 DNA reads as TGTGCCAGTAGTATAACAGGGGTAGGCACAGATACGCAGTATTTT. Its protein product is CASSITGVGTDTQYF. The full variable domain, rest sourced from reference TRBV19 and TRBJ2-3, is DGGITQSPKYLFRKEGQNVTLSCEQNLNHDAMYWYRQDPGQGLRLIYYSQIVNDFQKGDIAEGYSVSREKKESFPLTVTSAQKNPTAFYLCASSITGVGTDTQYFGPGTRLTVL.

V and J are TRBV20-1 and TRBJ2-1, with unresolved D. Germline V gives CDR1 DFQATT, CDR2 SNEGSKA (reference sequence). The germline V and J ends were trimmed by 3 bases and 1 base, with 19 bases remaining between them. The CDR3 totals 17 residues. In DNA, the CDR3 is TGCAGTGCTAGTATCTCGTCTCCTTCGCGGTCCTACAATGAGCAGTTCTTC. Translation gives CSASISSPSRSYNEQFF.

The rearrangement uses TRBV6-2 or TRBV6-3 and TRBJ1-3; 7 nucleotides line up with TRBD1. The CDR3 has 16 residues. V was pared by 6 bases and J by 0 bases, with 8 bases of the junction left unmatched. Germline lookup yields CDR1 MNHEY and CDR2 SVGEGT. CDR3 sequence reads: CASRPPTGSSGNTIYF. CDR3 in DNA: TGTGCCAGCAGACCTCCGACAGGGAGCTCTGGAAACACCATATATTTT.

Turning to this clone: This specimen includes other DNA sequences encoding the same CDR3. V and J are TRBV7-2 and TRBJ2-7, with 7 positions matching TRBD1. The CDR3 totals 12 residues. Germline loops: CDR1 SGHTA, CDR2 FQGNSA. The V and J ends lost 5 bases and 4 bases, in that order; junction bases with no gene match: 2. The CDR3 bases are TGTGCCAGCAGCCGGGACAGATACGAGCAGTACTTC. Translated: CASSRDRYEQYF.

This chain joins TRBV10-3 and TRBJ1-1, with a weak D call TRBD1 (6 bases). Per germline, CDR1 ENHRY and CDR2 SYGVKD. This CDR3 has 13 amino acids. Trimming pared 6 bases from V and 1 base from J, leaving 9 bases between. The CDR3 DNA sequence: TGTGCCATCAGGCAGGGGCCGAACACTGAAGCTTTCTTT. It yields the protein CAIRQGPNTEAFF.

The chain links TRBV30 to TRBJ1-1; D is possibly TRBD1 (5 bases). Per the germline V gene, CDR1 is GTSNPN and CDR2 is SVGIG (reference sequence). The V and J ends lost 5 bases and 1 base respectively, with 14 bases between them. The CDR3 covers 14 residues. CDR3 in amino acids: CAWQFRQSNTEAFF. The CDR3 DNA reads TGTGCCTGGCAATTTCGACAGTCGAACACTGAAGCTTTCTTT.

V gene TRBV7-8 combines with J gene TRBJ1-6; D may be TRBD1 (5 bases). V lost 2 bases and J lost 0, with 14 bases in between. The length of the CDR3 is 18 residues. Germline V gene lookup returns CDR1 SGHVS and CDR2 FQNEAQ. As DNA, the CDR3 is TGTGCCAGCAGCTTAAACGAACAGGCGAGCTCCTATAATTCACCCCTCCACTTT. Its translation: CASSLNEQASSYNSPLHF.

Only one count was recorded for this clone. The V call is TRBV7-6, the J call TRBJ1-3; D unclear. Trimming took 2 bases from V and 1 from J, leaving 9 bases between them. The CDR3 loop spans 15 amino acids. Germline CDR1 reads SGHVS; CDR2 reads FNYEAQ. In DNA, the CDR3 is TGTGCCAGCAGCTTATCAGGCGCGTCTGGAAACACCATATATTTT. Residues: CASSLSGASGNTIYF.

The genes are TRBV5-4 and TRBJ2-3; D gene unclear. V gave up 5 bases and J gave up 6 bases, with 10 bases separating them. Germline values: CDR1 SGHNT, CDR2 YYREEE (reference sequence). The CDR3 covers 12 residues. CDR3 region: CASSIASDTQYF. CDR3 coding DNA: TGTGCCAGCAGTATAGCATCGGATACGCAGTATTTT.

The chain combines TRBV9 with TRBJ1-1; D uncertain. Germline V gives CDR1 SGDLS, CDR2 YYNGEE. Trimming shortened V by 4 bases and J by 4 bases, and 11 bases separated the two germline ends. The CDR3 has 13 amino acids. The CDR3 DNA reads TGTGCCAGCAGCCCTTCTTCGGTCACTGAAGCTTTCTTT. Residues: CASSPSSVTEAFF.

V gene TRBV4-3 combines with J gene TRBJ1-1, with TRBD1 as a possible D gene (6 bases). The CDR3 runs 15 residues. V shed 0 bases and J shed 4 bases, with 12 bases lying between them. Germline V CDR1 and CDR2: LGHNA, YSLEER. The CDR3 region is CASSQDWGRGTEAFF. CDR3 DNA sequence: TGCGCCAGCAGCCAAGATTGGGGGCGCGGCACTGAAGCTTTCTTT.

The chain has TRBV18 and TRBJ2-3, with 10 bases fitting TRBD2. V lost 10 bases and J lost 3; bases outside the gene matches: 16. CDR1 is KGHSH, CDR2 LQKENI, per germline. The CDR3 extends over 17 amino acids. The CDR3 DNA follows: TGTGCCACTGATCCGGGACTAGCGATGCGTAAAACAGATACGCAGTATTTT. Its protein is CATDPGLAMRKTDTQYF. Drawing the rest from reference TRBV18 and TRBJ2-3, the complete variable domain is NAGVMQNPRHLVRRRGQEARLRCSPMKGHSHVYWYRQLPEEGLKFMVYLQKENIIDESGMPKERFSAEFPKEGPSILRIQQVVRGDSAAYFCATDPGLAMRKTDTQYFGPGTRLTVL.

The V and J genes are TRBV6-5 and TRBJ2-2; a weak D match, TRBD2 (6 bases). The V gene lost 7 bases and the J gene lost 6 bases, with 12 bases spanning the gap. In germline, CDR1 is MNHEY, CDR2 SVGAGI. There are 13 residues in the CDR3. CDR3: CASKRGGPGELFF. The CDR3 nucleotides are TGTGCCAGCAAGAGGGGAGGCCCCGGGGAGCTGTTTTTT.

The chain is built from TRBV2 and TRBJ1-5; perhaps TRBD1 as D (5 bases). The CDR3 extends over 15 amino acids. Per the germline V gene, CDR1 is SNHLY and CDR2 is FYNNEI. The ends were cut back, 3 bases at V and 0 bases at J, with 9 bases in the middle. CDR3 DNA sequence: TGTGCCAGCAGTGAGGGGGGGAATAGCAATCAGCCCCAGCATTTT. It codes for CASSEGGNSNQPQHF.